This T cell receptor beta chain was recovered during a study of blood T cell repertoires in COVID-19. About the study: Material from acute and convalescent COVID-19 was sourced from the United States, Italy and Spain. In each case, the material was cDNA or gDNA derived from T cells, B-cell-depleted T cells, or PBMCs.

CDR3 size: 15 residues. Losses at the gene ends were 3 bases for V and 1 base for J; bases not matched to a gene: 5. Germline V gene lookup returns CDR1 SGHTA and CDR2 FQGNSA. As processed by the authors: Nucleated cell counts were estimated from reference gene primer amplification. Repertoires were generated with immunoSEQ multiplex PCR, while TCRdb's copy carries only in-frame clones and drops some. Clone size and V and J calls were adopted from that table, with D and trimming inferred from the DNA. The top ten hold 9.6% of the sample, which has 240,000 or so clones, roughly 80% seen once. The specimen was peripheral blood. V gene TRBV7-2 combines with J gene TRBJ1-2, with TRBD1 matching 7 bases. The sequence was collected from a woman aged 80 or over with acute or convalescent COVID-19. The CDR3 DNA sequence: TGTGCCAGCAGCTTCCGGGACAGCCGTAACTATGGCTACACCTTC. This translates into CASSFRDSRNYGYTF.